Each of the 18 T cell receptor beta chains below was sequenced from the same sample in a study of T-cell memory formation after mild COVID-19. Via MiXCR, TCRdb re-called the 5' RACE reads, giving one row per CDR3 protein. There are fewer than 400,000 distinct CDR3 sequences in the sample; 13% occur only once, and about 22% lies in the top ten. The source material was PBMCs or a T cell subset sorted from them (not recorded which). The receptors were sampled from a young man who had mild COVID-19 (a few samples of this study predate the infection). Cell type and time point are not known.

V gene TRBV3-1 combines with J gene TRBJ2-5; tentative D call: TRBD2 (6 bases). Germline lookup yields CDR1 LGHDT and CDR2 YNNKEL (reference sequence). The CDR3 contains 13 residues. Trimming pared 8 bases from V and 2 bases from J, leaving 12 bases between. In nucleotides, the CDR3 is TGTGCCAGCGAACAGGACTATCAAGAGACCCAGTACTTC. It is translated as CASEQDYQETQYF.

The sample holds a few counts of this clonotype. The rearrangement links TRBV6-4 to TRBJ2-3, with D perhaps given as TRBD1 or TRBD2 (5 bases each). This CDR3 is built from 14 residues. Trimming shortened V by 2 bases and J by 2 bases, and 8 bases separated the two germline ends. Germline V gene data show CDR1 as MRHNA and CDR2 as SNTAGT. The CDR3 loop reads CASSDRGDTDTQYF. The CDR3 DNA follows: TGTGCCAGCAGTGACCGGGGCGACACAGATACGCAGTATTTT.

This clonotype came up a few times. This chain uses TRBV5-5 with TRBJ2-3, with D possibly being TRBD2 (6 bases). This CDR3 region has 15 residues. Germline-derived CDR1 and CDR2 are SGHKS and YYEKEE (reference sequence). The V end was cut by 4 bases, the J end by 4 bases, with 16 bases between. The CDR3 region is CASSPNTRRADTQYF. In nucleotides, the CDR3 is TGTGCCAGCAGCCCGAATACCCGGAGGGCAGATACGCAGTATTTT.

This clonotype was observed a few times. This sequence joins TRBV6-2 or TRBV6-3 and TRBJ2-5; D is possibly TRBD2 (5 bases). The germline V gene encodes CDR1 MNHEY and CDR2 SVGEGT. The CDR3 has 14 amino acids. V shed 7 bases and J shed 2 bases, with 14 bases lying between them. The CDR3 loop is CASTQRAVQETQYF. In nucleotides, the CDR3 is TGTGCCAGCACCCAGAGGGCTGTACAAGAGACCCAGTACTTC.

The V and J genes are TRBV20-1 and TRBJ1-4; D is unresolved. The V gene lost 5 bases and the J gene lost 7 bases, with 17 bases spanning the gap. CDR1 is DFQATT, CDR2 SNEGSKA, per germline (reference sequence). CDR3 length: 14 amino acids. The DNA for the CDR3 is TGCAGTGCTGGGCACGGGCGCCGAGGTGAAAAACTGTTTTTT. Amino acids: CSAGHGRRGEKLFF.

The rearrangement links TRBV3-1 to TRBJ1-1; 9 bases align to TRBD1. J was trimmed by 6 bases and V by 2 bases; bases with no gene match: 1. Germline CDR1 reads LGHDT; CDR2 reads YNNKEL (reference sequence). The CDR3 covers 13 residues. The chain's CDR3 is CASSQTGGSEAFF. CDR3 bases: TGTGCCAGCAGCCAAACAGGGGGCTCTGAAGCTTTCTTT.

This clonotype was seen at least ten times. J is TRBJ2-3 and V is TRBV6-6, with D perhaps given as TRBD1 or TRBD2 (5 bases each). This CDR3 spans 14 amino acids. From germline, CDR1 is MNHNY and CDR2 SVGAGI (reference sequence). The ends were cut back, 6 bases at V and 3 bases at J, with 13 bases in the middle. The CDR3 here is CASSTGWGTDTQYF. The CDR3 DNA reads TGTGCCAGCAGCACGGGCTGGGGGACAGATACGCAGTATTTT.

This chain uses TRBV4-1 with TRBJ2-5; 8 positions agree with TRBD2. Germline lookup yields CDR1 MGHRA and CDR2 YSYEKL. This CDR3 has 14 residues. The ends lost 5 bases at V and 13 bases at J; junction bases unmatched: 15. The CDR3 DNA is TGCGCCAGCAGCTTCTCCGGGGGGGCGGCCCAATTGTACTTC. Its protein is CASSFSGGAAQLYF.

The chain employs TRBV4-1 and TRBJ2-7; TRBD1 is a possible D gene (6 bases). Trimming left V 6 bases short and J 7 bases short, with 16 bases between. The CDR3 consists of 13 residues. CDR1 MGHRA and CDR2 YSYEKL come from the germline V gene. CDR3 region: CASRQIGGGEQYF. CDR3 in DNA: TGCGCCAGCAGGCAAATAGGGGGTGGGGAGCAGTACTTC.

The chain employs TRBV7-6 and TRBJ2-7, with no clear D. The germline CDR1 and CDR2 sequences are SGHVS and FNYEAQ. The CDR3 sequence is 13 residues long. V was pared by 4 bases and J by 6 bases, with 13 bases between. The CDR3 DNA reads TGTGCCAGCAGCTATGGTGGGGTTAGCGAGCAGTACGTC. Protein sequence: CASSYGGVSEQYV.

The chain employs TRBV28 and TRBJ1-1, with D uncertain. CDR1 MDHEN and CDR2 SYDVKM come from the germline V gene. The CDR3 spans 10 residues. V lost 10 bases and J 11 bases, leaving 14 bases between the germline ends. The CDR3 DNA reads as TGTGCCACTTTTTTGTCAGGTGCTTTCTTT. Translating it yields CATFLSGAFF.

This clonotype was detected only a few times. The chain combines TRBV5-1 with TRBJ2-7, with D possibly TRBD1 on 6 matching bases. This CDR3 spans 14 amino acids. The V end was cut by 0 bases, the J end by 0 bases, with 7 bases between. Germline assignment: CDR1 SGHRS and CDR2 YFSETQ. The CDR3 DNA is TGCGCCAGCAGCTTGGAGGGGGACTCCTACGAGCAGTACTTC. Translating gives CASSLEGDSYEQYF. Drawing the rest from reference TRBV5-1 and TRBJ2-7, the complete variable domain is KAGVTQTPRYLIKTRGQQVTLSCSPISGHRSVSWYQQTPGQGLQFLFEYFSETQRNKGNFPGRFSGRQFSNSRSEMNVSTLELGDSALYLCASSLEGDSYEQYFGPGTRLTVT.

The chain's CDR3 is CASSWSQINEQFF. CDR3 in DNA: TGCGCCAGCAGCTGGAGTCAGATCAATGAGCAGTTCTTC. The V and J genes are TRBV5-1 and TRBJ2-1; D is undetermined. V was pared by 3 bases and J by 6 bases, with 10 bases between. CDR1 is SGHRS and CDR2 is YFSETQ in the germline V gene. CDR3 size: 13 residues. The variable domain in full, with the rest retrieved from reference TRBV5-1 and TRBJ2-1, is KAGVTQTPRYLIKTRGQQVTLSCSPISGHRSVSWYQQTPGQGLQFLFEYFSETQRNKGNFPGRFSGRQFSNSRSEMNVSTLELGDSALYLCASSWSQINEQFFGPGTRLTVL.

This chain links TRBV6-2 or TRBV6-3 with TRBJ1-5; D ambiguous. The germline gives CDR1 MNHEY, CDR2 SVGEGT. The CDR3 totals 16 residues. V gave up 0 bases and J gave up 0 bases, with 9 bases separating them. DNA for the CDR3: TGTGCCAGCAGTTACTCCGCCAGGCATAGCAATCAGCCCCAGCATTTT. Translated: CASSYSARHSNQPQHF.

The chain recombines TRBV6-2 or TRBV6-3 with TRBJ1-1; possibly TRBD1 for D (6 bases). CDR3 length equals 14 residues. V gave up 6 bases and J gave up 5 bases, with 16 bases separating them. Germline CDR1 MNHEY, CDR2 SVGEGT. The CDR3 reads CASRPDRGPTEAFF. CDR3 nucleotide sequence: TGTGCCAGCAGACCCGATCGGGGGCCAACTGAAGCTTTCTTT.

V and J are TRBV7-9 and TRBJ2-3; D unresolved. Trimming removed 3 bases at V and 1 base at J, with 14 bases between. This CDR3 has 16 amino acids. Germline CDR1 and CDR2: SEHNR and FQNEAQ (reference sequence). This CDR3 is CASSFTDSKRTDTQYF. For the CDR3, the DNA is TGTGCCAGCAGCTTTACCGATAGTAAGCGCACAGATACGCAGTATTTT.

This clonotype has at least ten counts. The genes are TRBV7-8 and TRBJ2-2, with D perhaps given as TRBD1 or TRBD2 (6 bases each). This CDR3 is 14 amino acids long. Germline CDR1 SGHVS, CDR2 FQNEAQ. V was clipped by 4 bases and J by 6 bases, with 12 bases between them. DNA of the CDR3: TGTGCCAGCAGCTCGGACAGACTAGCCGGGGAGCTGTTTTTT. It translates to CASSSDRLAGELFF.

This clonotype has ten or more counts. The chain employs TRBV7-2 and TRBJ2-7; weak D call: TRBD2 (5 bases). The CDR3 length is 14 residues. Trimming stripped 3 bases from V and 0 bases from J, with 9 bases between. Germline V gene sequence: CDR1 SGHTA, CDR2 FQGNSA. The CDR3 region is CASSFSGSSYEQYF. The CDR3 bases are TGTGCCAGCAGCTTCTCGGGGAGCTCCTACGAGCAGTACTTC.